The 21 T cell receptor beta chains listed next were all sequenced from one sample in a study of tumor-infiltrating lymphocytes in primary liver carcinoma. The study extracted blood RNA from unsorted whole blood and also extracted germline DNA. The investigators made TCR beta cDNA from 400 to 500 ng total RNA, using a constant-region primer. Sequencing libraries for TCR beta derived from three nested multiplex PCR rounds that used slightly modified ARM-PCR. Researchers ran the first two PCR rounds for roughly 11 cycles each with TRBV1-TRBV30 forward primers and a C-beta reverse primer. TCRdb reprocessed the multiplex PCR reads with MiXCR, giving one entry per CDR3 protein. The sample comprises 300,000 to 350,000 distinct CDR3 sequences, 65% of which are singletons, and about 6.3% rests with the top ten. Sequenced: peripheral blood. Receptors were obtained from a man aged 40-49 years with primary liver carcinoma and hepatitis B virus infection.

This clonotype was counted many times. The DNA is left out, because the CDR3 cannot be placed on it with certainty; the CDR3 is given as TCRdb lists it. The rearrangement links TRBV28 to TRBJ1-6. Germline V CDR1 and CDR2: MDHEN, SYDVKM. Both ends counted, the CDR3 spans 14 residues. Here the CDR3 reads CASSLLLWASPLHF.

As to this clonotype: The CDR3 does not close with the conserved phenylalanine or tryptophan, likely indicating a read error. The V call is TRBV6-5, the J call TRBJ2-7; 10 nucleotides align to TRBD1. Trimming took 2 bases from V and 5 from J; bases not matched to a gene: 6. Germline CDR1 and CDR2: MNHEY and SVGAGI. The CDR3 extends over 15 amino acids. DNA for the CDR3: TGTGCCAGCAGTTACCCCGGGACAGGGGTCAACGAGCAGTACTTA. Encoded protein: CASSYPGTGVNEQYL.

On this clonotype itself: One end of the junction varies from germline; a read error may be responsible. J is TRBJ2-3 and V is TRBV11-2; TRBD2 matches 13 bases. The germline gives CDR1 SGHAT, CDR2 FQNNGV. CDR3 size: 15 residues. The CDR3, as DNA: TGTGCCAGCAGCACACTAGCGGGAGGGGGAGATACACAGTATTTT. Its protein is CASSTLAGGGDTQYF.

About this clonotype: A much more abundant neighbour one base away suggests this may be a read error. The chain carries TRBV5-5 and TRBJ1-2; the D is unclear. Germline CDR1 SGHKS, CDR2 YYEKEE (reference sequence). CDR3 size: 17 residues. Trimming pared 0 bases from V and 0 bases from J, leaving 15 bases between. The DNA of the CDR3 is TGTGCCAGCAGCTTGGTCCCCGGAATGTTAGCTAACTATGGCTACACCTTC. This encodes CASSLVPGMLANYGYTF.

Details on this clonotype: The junction departs from the called germline gene at one end, perhaps through a read error. This sequence joins TRBV6-1 and TRBJ2-5; D is undetermined. The CDR3 loop spans 16 amino acids. Germline CDR1 is MNHNS and CDR2 is SASEGT. The CDR3 sequence: CASSEDGSRGLATRYF. CDR3 in DNA: TGTGCCAGCAGTGAAGATGGCAGTCGAGGATTGGCGACCCGGTACTTC.

On this clonotype: This sequence may be a read error, since a much larger clone differs from it by one base. The chain employs TRBV6-6 and TRBJ2-5; the D call may be TRBD1 or TRBD2 (5 bases each). Germline V gene lookup returns CDR1 MNHNY and CDR2 SVGAGI (reference sequence). The CDR3 is 17 amino acids. Trimming cost V 4 bases and J 5 bases, with 23 bases left between them. CDR3 bases: TGTGCCAGCAGTTTTTCGATCTTGGGGGTGCCAGGGGAGACCCAGTACTTC. It translates to CASSFSILGVPGETQYF.

In regard to this clonotype: The CDR3 carries no conserved terminal phenylalanine or tryptophan, so it likely arises from a read error. V usage is TRBV5-6 and J usage is TRBJ1-3; D remains ambiguous. The CDR3 has 16 residues. Germline-derived CDR1 and CDR2 are SGHDT and YYEEEE. V was cut by 3 bases and J by 0 bases, with 13 bases left in between. The CDR3 DNA reads as TGTGCCAGCAGCTCGTTAGGTGTTATCTCTGGAAACACCATATATTCT. Translated, it gives CASSSLGVISGNTIYS.

Comments on this clonotype: A clone one base away is much larger, so this may be a read error. Without the conserved terminal phenylalanine or tryptophan, this CDR3 likely stems from a read error. The V call is TRBV6-6, the J call TRBJ2-3; D gene unclear. V gave up 1 base and J gave up 6 bases, with 5 bases separating them. This CDR3 has 12 amino acids. Germline V gene lookup returns CDR1 MNHNY and CDR2 SVGAGI (reference sequence). The CDR3 loop is CASSYLMDTQYY. CDR3 coding DNA: TGTGCCAGCAGTTACTTGATGGATACGCAGTATTAT.

Regarding this clonotype: A much larger clonotype is one base distant, so this may be a read error. The chain employs TRBV6-6 and TRBJ2-2; the D gene is possibly TRBD2 (5 bases). Germline V gene data show CDR1 as MNHNY and CDR2 as SVGAGI (reference sequence). The CDR3 totals 14 residues. CDR3 amino acids: CASSHLLGTGELLF. The DNA of the CDR3 is TGTGCCAGCAGCCACCTATTGGGCACCGGGGAGCTGTTATTT.

In regard to this clonotype: Likely a read error: the CDR3 ends without its conserved phenylalanine or tryptophan. The CDR3 reads CASSERLLEGYQETQYL. In DNA, the CDR3 is TGTGCCAGCAGTGAACGGTTGTTGGAAGGGTACCAAGAGACCCAGTACTTG. The chain recombines TRBV6-1 with TRBJ2-5; D uncertain. V was clipped by 2 bases and J by 0 bases, with 16 bases between them. The CDR3 totals 17 residues. Germline CDR1 and CDR2: MNHNS and SASEGT.

On this clonotype: A much larger clone differs by one base, so this may be a read error. The DNA is omitted, as the CDR3 cannot be located on it reliably, and the CDR3 follows TCRdb's listing. The rearrangement joins TRBV5-6 to TRBJ2-2; the table's D call, TRBD1, has no DNA check behind it. CDR1 and CDR2 (germline): SGHDT, YYEEEE. Ends included, the CDR3 has 15 residues. Here the CDR3 reads CASSLVGRGTGELSF.

This clonotype was detected a few times. V is TRBV13 and J is TRBJ2-5, with D perhaps being TRBD1 or TRBD2 (5 bases each). CDR1 and CDR2 (germline): PRHDT, FYEKMQ (reference sequence). The CDR3 has 13 amino acids. The V and J ends lost 5 bases and 5 bases respectively, with 12 bases between them. DNA for the CDR3: TGTGCCAGCAGCCCCCACGAGGGGGAGACCCAGTACTTC. It translates to CASSPHEGETQYF.

This clonotype occurred many times. V gene TRBV11-2 combines with J gene TRBJ2-1; the D gene is possibly TRBD2 (5 bases). V lost 3 bases and J lost 6, with 15 bases in between. This CDR3 region has 15 residues. Germline V gene lookup returns CDR1 SGHAT and CDR2 FQNNGV. CDR3 nucleotide sequence: TGTGCCAGCAGCTTCGAAGGGAGCAAGTTCAATGAGCAGTTCTTC. Protein sequence: CASSFEGSKFNEQFF.

The chain couples TRBV29-1 to TRBJ2-1; possible D gene TRBD2, 6 bases. Trimming removed 5 bases from V and 7 bases from J, with 21 bases in between. The germline V gene has CDR1 SQVTM and CDR2 ANQGSEA. The CDR3 runs to 15 residues. The DNA for the CDR3 is TGCAGCGTTCAAACCCGCCAGCGGGTAGAAAATGAGCAGTTCTTC. Protein product: CSVQTRQRVENEQFF.

Comments on this clonotype: A read error may explain this, as a much larger clone is one base away. The CDR3 DNA reads TGTGCCAGCAGCTTAAGGACTGGCGAGAGCTCCTACAATGAGCAGTTCTTC. This sequence encodes CASSLRTGESSYNEQFF. The chain combines TRBV7-3 with TRBJ2-1, with D perhaps TRBD2 (5 bases). The CDR3 is made up of 17 amino acids. CDR1 and CDR2 (germline): SGHTA, FQGTGA. The germline V and J ends were trimmed by 1 base and 0 bases, with 13 bases remaining between them.

CDR3 sequence: CASSSRAGANVLTF. Written as DNA, the CDR3 is TGTGCCAGCAGCTCCCGGGCTGGGGCCAACGTCCTGACTTTC. This rearrangement joins TRBV13 to TRBJ2-6; no definite D call. The CDR3 is 14 residues long. Germline V gene sequence: CDR1 PRHDT, CDR2 FYEKMQ (reference sequence). Trimming removed 4 bases at V and 2 bases at J, with 6 bases between.

Of note for this clonotype: A single base separates this from a much larger clone, so it may be a read error. The chain uses TRBV10-3 and TRBJ1-6; D call uncertain. The germline CDR1 and CDR2 sequences are ENHRY and SYGVKD. Trimming took 11 bases from V and 6 from J, leaving 8 bases between them. The CDR3 extends over 11 amino acids. The CDR3 DNA follows: TGTGCCTCTTGCTCTAATTCACCCCTCCACTTT. Encoded protein: CASCSNSPLHF.

This rearrangement joins TRBV4-1 to TRBJ2-7; possibly TRBD2 for D (6 bases). V lost 3 bases to trimming and J lost 3 bases, with 21 bases between them. Germline CDR1 reads MGHRA; CDR2 reads YSYEKL. CDR3 length: 17 amino acids. For the CDR3, the DNA is TGCGCCAGCAGCCAGTCGTTGATAGGAGGGCTCGGCTACGAGCAGTACTTC. The encoded protein is CASSQSLIGGLGYEQYF.

For this clonotype: This sequence may be a read error, since a much larger clone differs from it by one base. The chain employs TRBV12-3 or TRBV12-4 and TRBJ2-4, with 9 bases fitting TRBD1. The CDR3 totals 16 residues. The CDR3 spells CASSLAGMGQGHIRYF. The CDR3, as DNA: TGTGCCAGCAGTTTAGCGGGAATGGGACAGGGACACATTCGGTACTTC.

This clonotype is a singleton in its sample. One base away lies a much larger clone, so this may be a sequencing read error. The chain joins TRBV6-2 or TRBV6-3 to TRBJ1-3, with D unresolved. Germline CDR1 and CDR2: MNHEY and SVGEGT. This CDR3 comprises 15 residues. Trimming pared 4 bases from V and 5 bases from J, leaving 15 bases between. The DNA of the CDR3 is TGTGCCAGCAGTTCTTACGTCTGTGGTAGAAACACCATATATTTT. The encoded protein is CASSSYVCGRNTIYF.

This clonotype was counted a few times. The genes are TRBV7-8 and TRBJ2-7; TRBD2 agrees at 8 bases. J lost 3 bases, V lost 1 base, and 5 bases had no gene match. Germline CDR1 is SGHVS and CDR2 is FQNEAQ. CDR3 size: 15 residues. This chain's CDR3 is CASSLGSGGNYEQYF. CDR3 in DNA: TGTGCCAGCAGCTTAGGTTCGGGAGGGAACTACGAGCAGTACTTC.